The source of this T cell receptor (beta chain) is a study of relationships among human T cell subsets. Anti-CD25 beads selected CD4+CD25+ regulatory T cells from positively selected CD4+ cells. The T cell receptor alpha and beta CDR3 regions were amplified from mRNA by semiquantitative ARM-PCR. ARM-PCR used tagged nested gene-specific primers, then communal superprimers for exponential amplification. TCRdb reprocessed the multiplex PCR reads with MiXCR, giving one entry per CDR3 protein. The table includes approximately 14,000 distinct CDR3 sequences, around 60% detected once. Germline values: CDR1 DFQATT, CDR2 SNEGSKA (reference sequence). Trimming left V 2 bases short and J 5 bases short, with 14 bases between. This CDR3 has 14 amino acids.

The chain is built from TRBV20-1 and TRBJ2-3; tentatively, D is TRBD1 (5 bases). The material sequenced was Tregs sorted from blood. The TCR comes from a man aged 35 to 55 in good health. The CDR3 sequence: CSARPRQGRDTQYF. DNA of the CDR3: TGCAGTGCTAGACCAAGGCAGGGAAGAGATACGCAGTATTTT.